Shown below are 3 T cell receptor beta chains from a single sample sequenced in a study of blood T cell repertoires in COVID-19. The assay was immunoSEQ multiplex PCR, and TCRdb's table has in-frame clones only and misses some. This table has tens of thousands of clones, approximately 90% appearing once. The sequenced sample consisted of peripheral blood. The origin of the receptors is a woman in her sixties with COVID-19, enrolled during active disease.

The chain recombines TRBV19 with TRBJ2-5; D might be TRBD2 (6 bases). Germline CDR1 is LNHDA and CDR2 is SQIVND (reference sequence). The V end was cut by 0 bases, the J end by 7 bases, with 9 bases between. This CDR3 is built from 13 residues. The CDR3 loop reads CASSIERGGTQYF. CDR3 nucleotide sequence: TGTGCCAGTAGTATAGAACGGGGAGGGACCCAGTACTTC.

The CDR3 DNA sequence: TGTGCCAGCAGTCCCAGATGCGAGCAGTACTTC. Amino acid sequence: CASSPRCEQYF. The J gene is TRBJ2-7, the V gene TRBV6-5, with no clear D. The CDR3 covers 11 residues. V was shortened by 5 bases and J by 6 bases, with 8 bases between the two germline ends. Germline-derived CDR1 and CDR2 are MNHEY and SVGAGI.

The V and J genes are TRBV2 and TRBJ2-3; 7 nucleotides match TRBD2. With 2 bases clipped from V and 2 bases from J, the junction kept 4 bases outside the gene matches. This CDR3 is 15 amino acids long. In germline, CDR1 is SNHLY, CDR2 FYNNEI. The CDR3 DNA reads as TGTGCCAGCAGTGAATTGCGGGGGTTCACAGATACGCAGTATTTT. Translating it yields CASSELRGFTDTQYF. Full variable domain (remainder filled in from reference TRBV2 and TRBJ2-3): EPEVTQTPSHQVTQMGQEVILRCVPISNHLYFYWYRQILGQKVEFLVSFYNNEISEKSEIFDDQFSVERPDGSNFTLKIRSTKLEDSAMYFCASSELRGFTDTQYFGPGTRLTVL.